This entry describes one TCR beta chain. The target antigen is unknown. TCRdb reprocessed the 5' RACE reads, with one entry per CDR3 protein and no DNA. Its table lists about 460,000 distinct CDR3 sequences. Per the germline V gene, CDR1 is SGHRS and CDR2 is YFSETQ. The CDR3 extends over 17 amino acids. The source of the sample is a study of T cells expressing NK-cell markers. Background on the study: Most of the eight sequenced donors were HCMV-seropositive; one was seronegative. Study-wide findings and caveats: The same clonotypes also predominated in the CD3+CD56-NKG2C+ fraction of a handful of donors. Evidence did not settle whether expanded NKG2C+ T cell clones targeted HCMV.

The sample taken for sequencing was blood T cells: a sorted CD56 or NKG2C T cell subset, CD4+ or CD8+ T cells, or bulk PBMC T cells (not recorded which). The receptor comes from a woman between 45 and 65 years old in good health. The chain employs TRBV5-1 and TRBJ2-3; with no DNA, the TCRdb D assignment of TRBD1 cannot be verified. The CDR3 loop reads CASSLDGGMSSTDTQYF.